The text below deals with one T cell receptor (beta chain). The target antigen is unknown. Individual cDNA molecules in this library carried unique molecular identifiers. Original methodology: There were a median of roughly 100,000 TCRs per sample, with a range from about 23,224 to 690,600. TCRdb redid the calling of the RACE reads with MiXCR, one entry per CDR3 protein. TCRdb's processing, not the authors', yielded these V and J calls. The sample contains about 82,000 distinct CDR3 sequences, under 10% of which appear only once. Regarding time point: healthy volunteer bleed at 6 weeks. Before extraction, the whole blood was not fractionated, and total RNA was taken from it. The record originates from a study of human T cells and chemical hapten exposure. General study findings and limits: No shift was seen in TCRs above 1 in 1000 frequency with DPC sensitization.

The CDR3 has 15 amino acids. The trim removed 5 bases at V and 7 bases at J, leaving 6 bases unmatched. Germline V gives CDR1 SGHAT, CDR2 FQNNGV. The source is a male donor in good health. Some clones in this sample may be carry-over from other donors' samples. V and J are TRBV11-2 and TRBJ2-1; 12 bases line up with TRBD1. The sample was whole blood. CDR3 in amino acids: CASSDGTGGRNEQFF. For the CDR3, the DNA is TGTGCCAGCAGCGACGGGACAGGGGGCCGGAATGAGCAGTTCTTC. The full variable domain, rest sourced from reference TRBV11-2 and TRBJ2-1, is EAGVAQSPRYKIIEKRQSVAFWCNPISGHATLYWYQQILGQGPKLLIQFQNNGVVDDSQLPKDRFSAERLKGVDSTLKIQPAKLEDSAVYLCASSDGTGGRNEQFFGPGTRLTVL.